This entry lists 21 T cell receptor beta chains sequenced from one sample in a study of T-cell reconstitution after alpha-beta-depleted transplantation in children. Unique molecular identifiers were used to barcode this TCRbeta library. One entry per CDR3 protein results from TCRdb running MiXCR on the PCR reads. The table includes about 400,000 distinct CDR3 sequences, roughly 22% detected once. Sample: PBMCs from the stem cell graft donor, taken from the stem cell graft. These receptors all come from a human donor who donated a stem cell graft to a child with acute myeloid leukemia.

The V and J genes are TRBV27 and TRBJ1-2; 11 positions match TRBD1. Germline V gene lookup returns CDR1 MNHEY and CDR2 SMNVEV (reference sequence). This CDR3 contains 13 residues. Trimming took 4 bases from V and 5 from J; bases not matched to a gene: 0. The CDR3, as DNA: TGTGCCAGCAGTTGGGACAGGGGGTATGGCTACACCTTC. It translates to CASSWDRGYGYTF.

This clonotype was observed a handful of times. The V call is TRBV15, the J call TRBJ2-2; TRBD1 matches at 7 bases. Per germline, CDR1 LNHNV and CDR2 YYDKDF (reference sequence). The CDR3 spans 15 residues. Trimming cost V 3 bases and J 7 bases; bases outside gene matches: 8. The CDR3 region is CATSRIRQGIGELFF. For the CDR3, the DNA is TGTGCCACCAGCAGGATCAGACAGGGAATCGGGGAGCTGTTTTTT.

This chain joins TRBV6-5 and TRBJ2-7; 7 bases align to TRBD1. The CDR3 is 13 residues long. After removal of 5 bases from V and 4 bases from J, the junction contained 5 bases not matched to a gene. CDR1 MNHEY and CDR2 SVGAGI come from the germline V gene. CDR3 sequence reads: CASSPGTVYEQYF. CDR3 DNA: TGTGCCAGCAGTCCCGGGACAGTTTACGAGCAGTACTTC.

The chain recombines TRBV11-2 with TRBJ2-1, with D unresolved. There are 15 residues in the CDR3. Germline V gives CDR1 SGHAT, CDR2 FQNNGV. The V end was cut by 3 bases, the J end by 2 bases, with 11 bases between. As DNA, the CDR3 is TGTGCCAGCAGCTTTGAGGTCCCTACCTACAATGAGCAGTTCTTC. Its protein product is CASSFEVPTYNEQFF.

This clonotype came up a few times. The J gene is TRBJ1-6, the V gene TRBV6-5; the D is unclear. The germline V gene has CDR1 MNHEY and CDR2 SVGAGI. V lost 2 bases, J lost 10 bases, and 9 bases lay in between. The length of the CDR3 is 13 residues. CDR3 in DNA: TGTGCCAGCAGTTACAAATTGATGTCACCCCTCCACTTT. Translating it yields CASSYKLMSPLHF.

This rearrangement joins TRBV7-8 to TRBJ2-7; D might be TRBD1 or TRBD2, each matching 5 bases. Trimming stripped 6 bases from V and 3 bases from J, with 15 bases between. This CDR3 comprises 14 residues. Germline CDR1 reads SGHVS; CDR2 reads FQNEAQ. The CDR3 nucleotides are TGTGCCAGCAGGGACCCGGGACGGAACTACGAGCAGTACTTC. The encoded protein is CASRDPGRNYEQYF.

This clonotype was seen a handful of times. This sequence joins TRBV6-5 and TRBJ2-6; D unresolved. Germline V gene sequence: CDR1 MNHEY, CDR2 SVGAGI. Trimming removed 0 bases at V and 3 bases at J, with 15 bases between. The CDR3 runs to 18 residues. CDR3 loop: CASSYSAALTLGANVLTF. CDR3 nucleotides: TGTGCCAGCAGTTACTCTGCCGCCTTGACCCTTGGGGCCAACGTCCTGACTTTC.

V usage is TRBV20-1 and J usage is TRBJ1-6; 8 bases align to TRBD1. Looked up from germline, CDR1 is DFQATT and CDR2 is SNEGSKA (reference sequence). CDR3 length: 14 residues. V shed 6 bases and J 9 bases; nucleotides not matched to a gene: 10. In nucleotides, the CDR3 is TGCAGTGCGAGACAGGGGATGAGGGGTTCACCCCTCCACTTT. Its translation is CSARQGMRGSPLHF.

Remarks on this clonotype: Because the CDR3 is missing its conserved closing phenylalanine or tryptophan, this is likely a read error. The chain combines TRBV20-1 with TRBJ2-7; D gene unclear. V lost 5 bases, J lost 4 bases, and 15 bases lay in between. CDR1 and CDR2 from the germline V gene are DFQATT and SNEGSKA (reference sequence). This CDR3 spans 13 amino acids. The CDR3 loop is CSALPASGYEQYC. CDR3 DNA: TGCAGTGCTCTTCCGGCTAGTGGGTACGAGCAGTACTGC.

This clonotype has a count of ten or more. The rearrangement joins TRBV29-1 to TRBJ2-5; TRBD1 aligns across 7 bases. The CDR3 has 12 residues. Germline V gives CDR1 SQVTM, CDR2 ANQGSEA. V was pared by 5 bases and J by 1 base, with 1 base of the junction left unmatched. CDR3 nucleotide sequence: TGCAGCGTTAGGGACAGCCAAGAGACCCAGTACTTC. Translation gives CSVRDSQETQYF. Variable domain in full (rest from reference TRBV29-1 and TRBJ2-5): SAVISQKPSRDICQRGTSLTIQCQVDSQVTMMFWYRQQPGQSLTLIATANQGSEATYESGFVIDKFPISRPNLTFSTLTVSNMSPEDSSIYLCSVRDSQETQYFGPGTRLLVL.

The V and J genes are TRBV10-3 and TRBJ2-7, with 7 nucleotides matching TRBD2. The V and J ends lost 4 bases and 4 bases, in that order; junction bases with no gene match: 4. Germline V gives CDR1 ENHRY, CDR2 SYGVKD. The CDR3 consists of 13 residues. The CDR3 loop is CAISAGGRYEQYF. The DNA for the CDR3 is TGTGCCATCAGTGCGGGAGGACGATACGAGCAGTACTTC.

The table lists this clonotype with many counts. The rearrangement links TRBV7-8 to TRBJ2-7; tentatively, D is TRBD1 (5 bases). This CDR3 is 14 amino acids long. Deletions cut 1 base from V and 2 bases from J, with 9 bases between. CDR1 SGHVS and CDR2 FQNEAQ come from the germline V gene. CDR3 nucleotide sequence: TGTGCCAGCAGCTTAGGTGGGGCCACCTACGAGCAGTACTTC. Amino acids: CASSLGGATYEQYF. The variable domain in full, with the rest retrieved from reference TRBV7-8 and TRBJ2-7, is GAGVSQSPRYKVAKRGQDVALRCDPISGHVSLFWYQQALGQGPEFLTYFQNEAQLDKSGLPSDRFFAERPEGSVSTLKIQRTQQEDSAVYLCASSLGGATYEQYFGPGTRLTVT.

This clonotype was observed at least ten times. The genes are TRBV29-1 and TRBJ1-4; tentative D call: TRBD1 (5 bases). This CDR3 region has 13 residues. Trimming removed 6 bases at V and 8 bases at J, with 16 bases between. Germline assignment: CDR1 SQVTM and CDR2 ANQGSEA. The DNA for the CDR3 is TGCAGCGTGCGGGACTCCCGGTGGGAAAAACTGTTTTTT. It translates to CSVRDSRWEKLFF.

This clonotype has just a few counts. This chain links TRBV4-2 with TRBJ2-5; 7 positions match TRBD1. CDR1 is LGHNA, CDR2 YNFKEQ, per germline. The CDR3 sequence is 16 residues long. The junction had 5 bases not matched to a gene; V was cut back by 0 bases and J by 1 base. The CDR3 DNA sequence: TGTGCCAGCAGCCAAGATCTCCAGGGGGTCCAAGAGACCCAGTACTTC. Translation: CASSQDLQGVQETQYF.

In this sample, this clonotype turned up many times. The CDR3 nucleotides read TGTGCCAGCAGTCCAGGGACAAGCCTTCAGCATTTT. Translated: CASSPGTSLQHF. The J gene is TRBJ1-5, the V gene TRBV28, with D tentatively TRBD1 (6 bases). The CDR3 has 12 amino acids. Trimming pared 5 bases from V and 13 bases from J, leaving 15 bases between. Germline CDR1 reads MDHEN; CDR2 reads SYDVKM.

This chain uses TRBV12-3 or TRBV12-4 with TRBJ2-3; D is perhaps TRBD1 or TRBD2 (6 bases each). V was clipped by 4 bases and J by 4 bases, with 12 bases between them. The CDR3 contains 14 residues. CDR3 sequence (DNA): TGTGCCAGCAGTTACTCGAGGGGGGCAGATACGCAGTATTTT. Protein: CASSYSRGADTQYF.

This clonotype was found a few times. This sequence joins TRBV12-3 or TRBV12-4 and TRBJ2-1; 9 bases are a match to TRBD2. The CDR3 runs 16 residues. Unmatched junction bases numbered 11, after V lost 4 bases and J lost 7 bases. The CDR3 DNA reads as TGTGCCAGCAGTTCTCCTAGCGGGAAGTCTAAGAATGAGCAGTTCTTC. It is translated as CASSSPSGKSKNEQFF.

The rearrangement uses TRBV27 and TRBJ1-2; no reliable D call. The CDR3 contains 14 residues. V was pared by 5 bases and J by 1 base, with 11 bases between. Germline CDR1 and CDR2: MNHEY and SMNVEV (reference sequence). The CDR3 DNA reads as TGTGCCAGCAGTCCCACCAACGATAACTATGGCTACACCTTC. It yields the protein CASSPTNDNYGYTF.

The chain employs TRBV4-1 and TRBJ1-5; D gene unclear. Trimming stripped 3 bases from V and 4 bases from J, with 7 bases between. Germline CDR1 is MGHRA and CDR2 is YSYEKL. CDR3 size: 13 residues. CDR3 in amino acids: CASSQGQNQPQHF. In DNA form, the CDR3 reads TGCGCCAGCAGCCAGGGCCAGAATCAGCCCCAGCATTTT.

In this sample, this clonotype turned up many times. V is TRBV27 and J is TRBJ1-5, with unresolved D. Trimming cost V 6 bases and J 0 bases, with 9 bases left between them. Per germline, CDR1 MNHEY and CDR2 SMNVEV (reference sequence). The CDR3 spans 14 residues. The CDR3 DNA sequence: TGTGCCAGCAGCCTTTCCCGTAGCAATCAGCCCCAGCATTTT. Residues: CASSLSRSNQPQHF.

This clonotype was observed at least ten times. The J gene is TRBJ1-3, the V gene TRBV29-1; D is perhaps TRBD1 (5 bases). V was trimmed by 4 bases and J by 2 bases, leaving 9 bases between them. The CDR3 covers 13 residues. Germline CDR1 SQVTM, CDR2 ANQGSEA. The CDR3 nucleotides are TGCAGCGTTGGTGGGGGAACTGGAAACACCATATATTTT. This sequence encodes CSVGGGTGNTIYF.